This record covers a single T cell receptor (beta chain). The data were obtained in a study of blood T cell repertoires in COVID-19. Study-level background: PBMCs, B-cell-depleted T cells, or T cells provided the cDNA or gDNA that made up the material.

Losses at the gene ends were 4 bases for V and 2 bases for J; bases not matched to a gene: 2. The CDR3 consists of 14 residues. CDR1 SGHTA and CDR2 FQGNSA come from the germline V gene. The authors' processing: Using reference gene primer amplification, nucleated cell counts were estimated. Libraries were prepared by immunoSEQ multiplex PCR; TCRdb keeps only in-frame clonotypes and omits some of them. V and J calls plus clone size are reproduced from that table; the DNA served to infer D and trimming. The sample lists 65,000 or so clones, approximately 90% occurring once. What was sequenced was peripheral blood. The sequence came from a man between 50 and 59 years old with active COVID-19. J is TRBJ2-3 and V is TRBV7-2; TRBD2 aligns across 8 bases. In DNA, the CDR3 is TGTGCCAGCAGCTACGGGGGGGCCACAGATACGCAGTATTTT. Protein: CASSYGGATDTQYF.